This T cell receptor (beta chain) emerged from a study of T cell responses to AZD1222 COVID-19 vaccine. In the case of this clone: The antigen is not known.

General study findings and limits: Only six AZD1222 recipients tested seropositive at baseline. At 160-218 and 743-854, vaccine-associated CD4 TCRs were dominant, and they spanned spike. Donor demographics were predominantly white British with a female majority; clonal diversity may be underestimated. Repertoires were collected only later (after the peak T cell response had occurred).

Sequenced by immunoSEQ multiplex PCR; TCRdb stores in-frame clones only, minus some. The sample contains tens of thousands of clones, roughly 85% of which appear only once. This receptor was identified in an adult who received the MenACWY meningococcal vaccine as a control. This sample comprised peripheral blood, obtained 28 days after the second dose of the MenACWY control vaccine.

The CDR3 DNA reads TGTGCCAGCAGTGAAGGGGTCAGGGCCGGAAATCAGCCCCAGCATTTT. Translated: CASSEGVRAGNQPQHF. The genes are TRBV2 and TRBJ1-5, with TRBD1 as a possible D gene (5 bases). The germline CDR1 and CDR2 sequences are SNHLY and FYNNEI. V was pared by 1 base and J by 4 bases, with 14 bases between. The CDR3 loop spans 16 amino acids.